The 10 T cell receptor beta chains in this list originate from one sample, sequenced in a study of T cells expressing NK-cell markers. One entry per CDR3 protein, without DNA, is what TCRdb gives after re-calling the 5' RACE reads. The repertoire table contains about 390,000 distinct CDR3 sequences. The material sequenced was blood T cells: a sorted CD56 or NKG2C T cell subset, CD4+ or CD8+ T cells, or bulk PBMC T cells (not recorded which). These receptors came from a woman in her fifties or sixties in good health.

The V and J genes are TRBV9 and TRBJ1-3; TCRdb returns TRBD1, unconfirmable since there is no DNA. Germline V gene sequence: CDR1 SGDLS, CDR2 YYNGEE. This CDR3 has 15 amino acids. The CDR3 loop reads CASSAQGSAGNTIYF.

This chain connects TRBV16 to TRBJ2-7; TCRdb's D gene call, TRBD2, goes unchecked for lack of DNA. The CDR3 totals 13 residues. The germline CDR1 and CDR2 sequences are KGHSY and FQNENV. The CDR3 reads CASSQSKAGEQYF.

The chain links TRBV12-3 or TRBV12-4 to TRBJ2-1; without DNA, the TCRdb call of TRBD2 cannot be checked. The CDR3 contains 15 residues. This chain's CDR3 is CASSLMAGVYNEQFF.

V and J are TRBV5-1 and TRBJ2-3. Looked up from germline, CDR1 is SGHRS and CDR2 is YFSETQ. The CDR3 length is 15 residues. The chain's CDR3 is CASSTQPRGTDTQYF. The full variable domain, completed using reference TRBV5-1 and TRBJ2-3, is KAGVTQTPRYLIKTRGQQVTLSCSPISGHRSVSWYQQTPGQGLQFLFEYFSETQRNKGNFPGRFSGRQFSNSRSEMNVSTLELGDSALYLCASSTQPRGTDTQYFGPGTRLTVL.

The chain joins TRBV6-1 to TRBJ2-3; TCRdb's D gene call, TRBD1, goes unchecked for lack of DNA. In germline, CDR1 is MNHNS, CDR2 SASEGT. The CDR3 runs 12 residues. The CDR3 loop reads CASSDRGDTQYF.

The genes are TRBV6-8 and TRBJ2-1; with no DNA, the TCRdb D assignment of TRBD2 cannot be verified. CDR1 is MNHGY, CDR2 SAAAGT, per germline. CDR3 length: 19 amino acids. CDR3 amino acids: CASSYWGLNRSRIYNEQFF.

The chain uses TRBV7-2 and TRBJ2-5; no DNA is available, so the TRBD1 call from TCRdb remains unchecked. The CDR3 has 12 amino acids. Germline V lookup: CDR1 SGHTA, CDR2 FQGNSA. The chain's CDR3 is CASEGGFQTQYF.

This chain links TRBV6-5 with TRBJ2-5. The germline CDR1 and CDR2 sequences are MNHEY and SVGAGI. The CDR3 consists of 13 residues. The CDR3 protein is CASSFSGKETQYF.

The rearrangement joins TRBV5-1 to TRBJ2-3; lacking DNA, the TRBD1 call made by TCRdb goes unchecked. Germline V gives CDR1 SGHRS, CDR2 YFSETQ. This CDR3 is 15 amino acids long. This CDR3 reads CASSLVQGTTDTQYF.

The chain links TRBV24-1 to TRBJ2-7; TCRdb designates TRBD1, a call that cannot be tested without DNA. This CDR3 is 16 amino acids long. Germline V gives CDR1 KGHDR, CDR2 SFDVKD. CDR3 sequence reads: CATSGAGTGGIYEQYF.